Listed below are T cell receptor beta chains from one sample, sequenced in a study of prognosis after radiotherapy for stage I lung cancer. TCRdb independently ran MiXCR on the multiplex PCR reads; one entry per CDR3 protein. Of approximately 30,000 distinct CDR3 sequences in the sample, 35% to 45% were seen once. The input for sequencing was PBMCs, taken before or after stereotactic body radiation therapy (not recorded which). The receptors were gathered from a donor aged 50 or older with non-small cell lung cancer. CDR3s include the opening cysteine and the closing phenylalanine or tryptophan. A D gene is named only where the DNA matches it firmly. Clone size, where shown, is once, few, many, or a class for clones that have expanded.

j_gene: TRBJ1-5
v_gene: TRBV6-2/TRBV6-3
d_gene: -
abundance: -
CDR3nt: TGTGCCACCCTACAGCATGTATTTTTCGGCAATCAGCCCCAGCATTTT
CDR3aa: CATLQHVFFGNQPQHF

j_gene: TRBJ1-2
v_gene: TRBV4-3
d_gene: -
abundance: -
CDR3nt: TGCGCCAGCAGCCAAGATCCGGGGAGGAGGTATGGCTACACCTTC
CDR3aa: CASSQDPGRRYGYTF

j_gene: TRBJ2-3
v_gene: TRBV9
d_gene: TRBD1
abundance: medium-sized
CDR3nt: TGTGCCTCAACCAGGGGGCTAACAGATACGCAGTATTTT
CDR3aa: CASTRGLTDTQYF

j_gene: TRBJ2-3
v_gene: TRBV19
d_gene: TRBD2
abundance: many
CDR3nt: TGTGCCAGTAGTGAGACTAGCGGGGGTTTTGGAGATACGCAGTATTTT
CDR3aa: CASSETSGGFGDTQYF

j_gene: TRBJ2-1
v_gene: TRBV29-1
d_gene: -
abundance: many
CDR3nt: TGCAGCGTTGTGTCGGATTCCTACAATGAGCAGTTCTTC
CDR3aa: CSVVSDSYNEQFF

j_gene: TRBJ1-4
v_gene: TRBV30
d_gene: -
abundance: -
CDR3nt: TGTGCCTGGAGTGAGTGGGGGGCTCGTGAAAAACTGTTTTTT
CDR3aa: CAWSEWGAREKLFF

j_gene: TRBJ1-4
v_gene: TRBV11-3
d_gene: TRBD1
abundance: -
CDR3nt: TGTGCCAGCAGCATGGCAGGGGGCGAAAAACTGTTTTTT
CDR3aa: CASSMAGGEKLFF

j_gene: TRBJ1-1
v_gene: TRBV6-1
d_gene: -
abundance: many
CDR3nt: TGTGCCAGCAGCTTCGCTCGGGCGAACACTGAAGCTTTCTTT
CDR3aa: CASSFARANTEAFF

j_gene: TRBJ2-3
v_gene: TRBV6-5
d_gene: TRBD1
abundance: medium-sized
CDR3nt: TGTGCCAGCAGTTACGCGACAGGGGGCACAGATACGCAGTATTTT
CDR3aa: CASSYATGGTDTQYF

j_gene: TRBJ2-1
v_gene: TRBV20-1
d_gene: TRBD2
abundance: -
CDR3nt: TGCAGTGTTAGAGGCGGGACTAGCGGGAGCGTGGGGGGTGAGCAGTTCTTC
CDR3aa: CSVRGGTSGSVGGEQFF

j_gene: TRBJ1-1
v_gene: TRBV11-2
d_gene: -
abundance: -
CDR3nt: TGTGCCAGCAGCTTAGCTGGGAACACTGAGGCTTTATTT
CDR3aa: CASSLAGNTEALF

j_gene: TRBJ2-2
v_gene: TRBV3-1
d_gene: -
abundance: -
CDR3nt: TGTGCCAGCAGCCAGTTGAACACCGGGGAGCTGTTTTTT
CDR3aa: CASSQLNTGELFF

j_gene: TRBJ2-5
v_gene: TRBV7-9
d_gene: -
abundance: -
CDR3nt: TGTGCCAGCAGCCCCAGGGCCCAGGACGAAGGGGGGGAGACCCAGTACTTC
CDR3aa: CASSPRAQDEGGETQYF

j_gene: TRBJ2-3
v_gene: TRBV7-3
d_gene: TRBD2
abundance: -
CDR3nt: TGTGCCAGCAGCGCCTCTAGCGGGAGGAGCACAGATACGCAGTATTTT
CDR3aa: CASSASSGRSTDTQYF

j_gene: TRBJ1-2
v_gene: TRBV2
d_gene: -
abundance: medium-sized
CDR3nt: TGTGCCAGCAGTGCCGAGGGGGACTATGGCTACACCTTC
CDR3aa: CASSAEGDYGYTF

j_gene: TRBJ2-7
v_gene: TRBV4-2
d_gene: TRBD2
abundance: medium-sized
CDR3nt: TGTGCCAGCAGCCAAGAACGACTAGCGGGTAGCTCCTACGAGCAGTACTTC
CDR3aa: CASSQERLAGSSYEQYF

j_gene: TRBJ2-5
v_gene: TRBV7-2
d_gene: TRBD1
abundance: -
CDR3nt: TGTGCCAGCAGCGGGGGACAGTACCAAGAGACCCAGTACTTC
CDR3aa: CASSGGQYQETQYF

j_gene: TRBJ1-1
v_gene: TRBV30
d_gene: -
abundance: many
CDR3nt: TGTGCCTGGAGCCGCCAAGGGTGGCCGGTTTTCATGAACACTGAAGCTTTCTTT
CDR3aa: CAWSRQGWPVFMNTEAFF

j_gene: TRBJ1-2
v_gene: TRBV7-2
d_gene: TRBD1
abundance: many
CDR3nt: TGTGCCAGCAGCACCCTACAGGGGATGGATGGCTACACCTTC
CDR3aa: CASSTLQGMDGYTF

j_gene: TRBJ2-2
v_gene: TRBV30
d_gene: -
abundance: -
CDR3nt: TGTGCCTGGAGTGTTGGCACCTACACCGGGGAGCTGTTTTTT
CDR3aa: CAWSVGTYTGELFF

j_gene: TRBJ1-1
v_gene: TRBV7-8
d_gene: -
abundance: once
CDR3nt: TGTGCCAGCAGCTACGTCATCGGGGAGGGAGCTTTCTTT
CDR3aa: CASSYVIGEGAFF

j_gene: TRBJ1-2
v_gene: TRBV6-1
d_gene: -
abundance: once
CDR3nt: TGTGCCATCACCAAGGGTGGAGGGCTCTATGGCTACACCTTC
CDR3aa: CAITKGGGLYGYTF

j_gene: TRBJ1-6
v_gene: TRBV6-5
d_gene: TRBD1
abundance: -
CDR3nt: TGTGCCAGCAGTTATGTTCCTCTAACAGGGGAACACCTCAACTTT
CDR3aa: CASSYVPLTGEHLNF

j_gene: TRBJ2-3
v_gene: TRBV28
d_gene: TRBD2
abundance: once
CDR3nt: TGTGCCAGCAGTTTTCTAGCGGGCACAGATACGCAGTATTTT
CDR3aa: CASSFLAGTDTQYF

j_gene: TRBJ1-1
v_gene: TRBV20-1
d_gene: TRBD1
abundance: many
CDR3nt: TGCAGTGCTAGAGATTTATGGGACAGGAGGTTTACTGAAGCTTTCTTT
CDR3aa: CSARDLWDRRFTEAFF

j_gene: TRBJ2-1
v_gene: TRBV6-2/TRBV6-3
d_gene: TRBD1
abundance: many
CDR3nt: TGTGCCAGCAGTGAGAGGGACAGGGGGCTCTTTGGGCAGTTCTTC
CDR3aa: CASSERDRGLFGQFF

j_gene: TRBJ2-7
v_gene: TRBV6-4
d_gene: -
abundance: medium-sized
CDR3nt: TGTGCCAGCAGTGAGAGAGGGGCCTACGAGCAGTACTTC
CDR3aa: CASSERGAYEQYF

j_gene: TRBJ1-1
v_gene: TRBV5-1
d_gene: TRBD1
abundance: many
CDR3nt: TGCGCCAGCAGCTTGGAGGGGGCTCAAGCTTTCTTT
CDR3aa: CASSLEGAQAFF

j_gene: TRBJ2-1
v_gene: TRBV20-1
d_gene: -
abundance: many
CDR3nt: TGCAGTGCTAGAGATTTGAGTCCCTACAATGAGCAGTTCTTC
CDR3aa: CSARDLSPYNEQFF

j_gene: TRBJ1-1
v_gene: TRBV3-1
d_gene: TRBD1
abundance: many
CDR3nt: TGTGCCAGCAGCCAAGGGACAGGGGGTGAAGCTTTCTTT
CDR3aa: CASSQGTGGEAFF

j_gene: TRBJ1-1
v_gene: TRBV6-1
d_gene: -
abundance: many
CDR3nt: TGTGCCAGCAGCTTGACCCCCTTGGCAACTGAAGCTTTCTTT
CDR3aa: CASSLTPLATEAFF

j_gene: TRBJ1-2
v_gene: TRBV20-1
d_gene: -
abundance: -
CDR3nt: TGCAGTGCTACGGGACGGGGCGATTATAACTATGGCTACACCTTC
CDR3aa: CSATGRGDYNYGYTF

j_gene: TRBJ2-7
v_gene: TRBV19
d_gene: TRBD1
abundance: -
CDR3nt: TGTGCCAGTAGCTCCGGGACAGGGGCCTACGAGCAGTACTTC
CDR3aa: CASSSGTGAYEQYF

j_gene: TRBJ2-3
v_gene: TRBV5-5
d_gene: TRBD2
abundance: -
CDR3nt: TGTGCCAGCAGCTTATTAGCGGGGGATTTCCCAGATACGCAGTATTTT
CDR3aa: CASSLLAGDFPDTQYF

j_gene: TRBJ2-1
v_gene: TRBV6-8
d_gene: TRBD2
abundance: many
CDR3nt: TGTGCCAGCAGTTACCCGACGACGGGACTAGCCTTCTACAATGAGCAGTTCTTC
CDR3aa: CASSYPTTGLAFYNEQFF

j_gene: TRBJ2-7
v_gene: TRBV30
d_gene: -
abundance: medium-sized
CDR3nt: TGTGCCTGGAGTATGTCCAAGGGCGAGCAGTACTTC
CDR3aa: CAWSMSKGEQYF

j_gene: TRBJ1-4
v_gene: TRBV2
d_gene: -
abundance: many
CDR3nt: TGTGCCAGCAGTGAAGAGGGGACGTCCTATGAAAAACTGTTTTTT
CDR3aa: CASSEEGTSYEKLFF

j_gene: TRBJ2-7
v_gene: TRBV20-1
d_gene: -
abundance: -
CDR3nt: TGCAGTGGTCATGCAGGGAACTCCTACGAGCAGTACTTC
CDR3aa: CSGHAGNSYEQYF

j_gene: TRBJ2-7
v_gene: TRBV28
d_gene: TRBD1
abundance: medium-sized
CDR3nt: TGTGCCAGCAGTGTCCCGGGACAGCCCTACGAGCAGTACTTC
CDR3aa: CASSVPGQPYEQYF

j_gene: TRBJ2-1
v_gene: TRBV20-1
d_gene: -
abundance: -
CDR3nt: TGCAGTGATAGAGACCGACAGAGGCACTACGAGCAGTTCTTC
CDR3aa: CSDRDRQRHYEQFF

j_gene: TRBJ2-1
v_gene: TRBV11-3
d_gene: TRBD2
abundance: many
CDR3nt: TGTGCCAGCAGCGAGGGACTAGGCAACAATGAGCAGTTCTTC
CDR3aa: CASSEGLGNNEQFF